This TCR beta chain was recorded in a study of T cell responses to AZD1222 COVID-19 vaccine. Study conclusions and caveats: Spike-wide coverage was observed for vaccine-associated CD4 TCRs, with dominant responses at 160-218 and 743-854. Recipients of two AZD1222 doses showed rising Spike-specific TCR breadth and depth. Reports say nearly half of spike-specific TCRs go after unmutated variant regions.

Method: immunoSEQ multiplex PCR; TCRdb's copy keeps in-frame clones and lacks some. The sample shows fewer than 200,000 clones, approximately 90% of them seen only once. Second doses at about 4 or about 12 weeks were pooled. Looked up from germline, CDR1 is SGHRS and CDR2 is YFSETQ. This CDR3 has 13 amino acids. J was trimmed by 3 bases and V by 7 bases; bases with no gene match: 6. Concerning this clone: Antigen specificity is unknown.

Sample: peripheral blood, taken 28 days after the second AZD1222 dose. V and J are TRBV5-1 and TRBJ2-7; 8 bases match TRBD1. The sequence came from an adult who received the AZD1222 COVID-19 vaccine. The CDR3 region has the DNA TGCGCCAGCGGGAAACAGGGGGTCTACGAGCAGTACTTC. Translation: CASGKQGVYEQYF.